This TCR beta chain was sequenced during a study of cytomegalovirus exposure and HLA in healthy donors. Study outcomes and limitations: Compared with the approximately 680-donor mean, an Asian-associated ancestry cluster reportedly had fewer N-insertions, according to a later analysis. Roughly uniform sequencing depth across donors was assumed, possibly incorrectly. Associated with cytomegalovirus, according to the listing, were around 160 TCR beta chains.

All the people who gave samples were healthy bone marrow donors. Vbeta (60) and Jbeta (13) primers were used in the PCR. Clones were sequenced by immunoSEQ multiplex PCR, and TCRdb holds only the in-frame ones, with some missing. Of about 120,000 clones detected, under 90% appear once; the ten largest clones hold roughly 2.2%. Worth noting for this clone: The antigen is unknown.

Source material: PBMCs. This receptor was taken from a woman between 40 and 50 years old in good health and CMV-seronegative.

The CDR3 here is CASSGGTHEQYF. The CDR3 DNA is TGCGCCAGCAGCGGCGGGACTCACGAGCAGTACTTC. V is TRBV5-1 and J is TRBJ2-7; weak D call: TRBD2 (6 bases). The germline V gene has CDR1 SGHRS and CDR2 YFSETQ. The CDR3 length is 12 residues. Trimming shortened V by 4 bases and J by 5 bases, and 10 bases separated the two germline ends.